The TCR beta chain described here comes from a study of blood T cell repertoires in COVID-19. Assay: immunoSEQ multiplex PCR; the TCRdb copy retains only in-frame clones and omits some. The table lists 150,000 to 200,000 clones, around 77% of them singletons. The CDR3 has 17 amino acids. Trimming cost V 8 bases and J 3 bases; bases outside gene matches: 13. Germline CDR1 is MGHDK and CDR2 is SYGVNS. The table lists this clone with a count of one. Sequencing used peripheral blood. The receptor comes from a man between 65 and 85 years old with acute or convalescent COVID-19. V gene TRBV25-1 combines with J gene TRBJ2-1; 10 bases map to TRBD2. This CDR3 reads CASSPGTSVRIYNEQFF. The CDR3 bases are TGTGCCAGCTCCCCCGGGACTAGCGTACGGATCTACAATGAGCAGTTCTTC.